The sequence of this T cell receptor (beta chain) was determined in a study of blood T cell repertoires in COVID-19. Overall study: Spain, Italy and the United States supplied samples that represented acute and convalescent COVID-19.

The CDR3 totals 14 residues. Unmatched junction bases numbered 9, after V lost 6 bases and J lost 5 bases. From germline, CDR1 is MDHEN and CDR2 SYDVKM. Original processing methods: Amplified reference gene primers provided the basis for estimating nucleated cell counts. Clones were sequenced by immunoSEQ multiplex PCR, and TCRdb holds only the in-frame ones, with some missing. That table is the source of V, J and clone size, and D and trimming were worked out from the DNA. The sample shows a few hundred thousand clones, roughly 89% of them seen only once. Source material: peripheral blood. The clonotype comes from a man aged 25 to 40 with acute or convalescent COVID-19. The genes are TRBV28 and TRBJ2-7; 8 nucleotides line up with TRBD1. The CDR3 coding sequence is TGTGCCAGCAGCTGGACAGGGTTACGCAACGAGCAGTACTTC. Protein: CASSWTGLRNEQYF.